This passage covers 32 T cell receptor beta chains from one sample sequenced in a study of blood T cell repertoires in COVID-19. Generated by immunoSEQ multiplex PCR, the TCRdb table keeps only in-frame clones and is missing some. The sample has 130,000 to 150,000 clones, 85% seen once; the top ten hold about 3%. Sequencing used peripheral blood. The receptors here all came from a woman aged 40 to 50 with active or convalescent COVID-19.

In its sample, this clone was seen a few times. The J gene is TRBJ1-5, the V gene TRBV19; 8 bases fit TRBD1. V gave up 8 bases and J gave up 4 bases; unmatched junction bases: 10. CDR1 and CDR2 (germline): LNHDA, SQIVND (reference sequence). CDR3 length: 15 amino acids. CDR3 loop: CASYSGTGDNQPQHF. The CDR3 region has the DNA TGTGCCAGTTATTCCGGGACAGGAGATAATCAGCCCCAGCATTTT.

This chain links TRBV5-5 with TRBJ1-1; 7 bases align to TRBD1. J was trimmed by 4 bases and V by 3 bases; bases with no gene match: 9. Germline-derived CDR1 and CDR2 are SGHKS and YYEKEE (reference sequence). The CDR3 sequence is 15 residues long. CDR3: CASSWQGDLGTEAFF. The CDR3 nucleotides read TGTGCCAGCAGCTGGCAGGGGGATCTCGGCACTGAAGCTTTCTTT. The full variable domain, rest sourced from reference TRBV5-5 and TRBJ1-1, is DAGVTQSPTHLIKTRGQQVTLRCSPISGHKSVSWYQQVLGQGPQFIFQYYEKEERGRGNFPDRFSARQFPNYSSELNVNALLLGDSALYLCASSWQGDLGTEAFFGQGTRLTVV.

The CDR3 DNA reads TGCGCCAGCAGCCAGGACAGGAACACTGAAGCTTTCTTT. Translation gives CASSQDRNTEAFF. The J gene is TRBJ1-1, the V gene TRBV4-3, with D possibly matching TRBD1 (6 bases). This CDR3 contains 13 residues. V was cut by 3 bases and J by 1 base, with 6 bases left in between. Germline CDR1 reads LGHNA; CDR2 reads YSLEER.

This sequence joins TRBV9 and TRBJ1-2, with D possibly matching TRBD1 (6 bases). Per the germline V gene, CDR1 is SGDLS and CDR2 is YYNGEE. V was clipped by 4 bases and J by 6 bases, with 19 bases between them. This CDR3 region has 15 residues. CDR3 in DNA: TGTGCCAGCAGCCCGAGAGGGGGTACGACAGATGGCTACACCTTC. Amino acid sequence: CASSPRGGTTDGYTF. The whole variable domain, filled in from reference TRBV9 and TRBJ1-2, reads DSGVTQTPKHLITATGQRVTLRCSPRSGDLSVYWYQQSLDQGLQFLIQYYNGEERAKGNILERFSAQQFPDLHSELNLSSLELGDSALYFCASSPRGGTTDGYTFGSGTRLTVV.

J is TRBJ1-5 and V is TRBV28; the match to TRBD1 covers 9 bases. Germline CDR1 is MDHEN and CDR2 is SYDVKM. This CDR3 spans 16 amino acids. V lost 6 bases to trimming and J lost 7 bases; unmatched junction nucleotides: 13. This CDR3 is CASRRLGTGSGQPQHF. The CDR3 DNA sequence: TGTGCCAGCAGGCGTCTTGGGACAGGGTCGGGACAGCCCCAGCATTTT.

The V gene is TRBV13, the J gene TRBJ2-2, with D unclear. In germline, CDR1 is PRHDT, CDR2 FYEKMQ (reference sequence). Trimming cost V 1 base and J 6 bases, with 18 bases left between them. This CDR3 has 17 residues. The CDR3 sequence: CASSLVGIIRSPGELFF. For the CDR3, the DNA is TGTGCCAGCAGCTTAGTCGGTATTATAAGAAGTCCCGGGGAGCTGTTTTTT.

This clone has a handful of counts. The CDR3 spells CASHFSNQPQHF. Here the CDR3 DNA reads TGTGCCAGCCACTTTAGCAATCAGCCCCAGCATTTT. The chain couples TRBV5-8 to TRBJ1-5; D is undetermined. The CDR3 length is 12 residues. The germline V gene encodes CDR1 SGHTS and CDR2 YDEGEE. V lost 7 bases, J lost 0 bases, and 5 bases lay in between. The whole variable domain, filled in from reference TRBV5-8 and TRBJ1-5, reads EAGVTQSPTHLIKTRGQQATLRCSPISGHTSVYWYQQALGLGLQFLLWYDEGEERNRGNFPPRFSGRQFPNYSSELNVNALELEDSALYLCASHFSNQPQHFGDGTRLSIL.

The gene calls are TRBV5-5 and TRBJ2-7, with D tentatively TRBD2 (6 bases). CDR3 length: 14 amino acids. CDR1 and CDR2 (germline): SGHKS, YYEKEE (reference sequence). Between the trimmed V and J ends, which lost 0 bases and 1 base, there was a span of 8 bases. The CDR3 reads CASSLGGASYEQYF. In DNA, the CDR3 is TGTGCCAGCAGCTTGGGCGGGGCGTCCTACGAGCAGTACTTC.

The chain uses TRBV4-3 and TRBJ2-1, with 12 bases lining up with TRBD2. This CDR3 is built from 18 residues. J was trimmed by 3 bases and V by 0 bases; bases with no gene match: 6. Germline V CDR1 and CDR2: LGHNA, YSLEER. CDR3: CASSQEERGLAGYNEQFF. The CDR3 DNA reads as TGCGCCAGCAGCCAAGAAGAGAGGGGACTAGCGGGCTACAATGAGCAGTTCTTC.

This rearrangement joins TRBV6-1 to TRBJ2-2; 9 bases are shared with TRBD2. Per germline, CDR1 MNHNS and CDR2 SASEGT. J was trimmed by 5 bases and V by 3 bases; bases with no gene match: 13. This CDR3 has 18 amino acids. CDR3 amino acids: CASSEFRGRGSRTGELFF. The DNA of the CDR3 is TGTGCCAGCAGTGAGTTTCGCGGGAGGGGGTCGAGGACCGGGGAGCTGTTTTTT.

This clone was seen only a few times. The rearrangement uses TRBV4-3 and TRBJ1-6; a weak D match, TRBD1 (5 bases). The ends were cut back, 1 base at V and 7 bases at J, with 17 bases in the middle. The germline CDR1 and CDR2 sequences are LGHNA and YSLEER. This CDR3 has 17 residues. CDR3 in DNA: TGCGCCAGCAGCCAAGTGATACGAGACAGAAAGAATTCACCCCTCCACTTT. Its translation is CASSQVIRDRKNSPLHF.

The V gene is TRBV5-5, the J gene TRBJ1-1; 12 bases line up with TRBD1. CDR1 is SGHKS, CDR2 YYEKEE, per germline (reference sequence). J lost 4 bases, V lost 2 bases, and 9 bases had no gene match. There are 17 residues in the CDR3. CDR3 in amino acids: CASSLRGDRGLVTEAFF. The CDR3 DNA is TGTGCCAGCAGCTTAAGGGGGGACAGGGGGCTGGTCACTGAAGCTTTCTTT.

This chain uses TRBV28 with TRBJ1-2; D possibly corresponds to TRBD1 (5 bases). Germline CDR1 reads MDHEN; CDR2 reads SYDVKM. The CDR3 contains 13 residues. Between the trimmed V and J ends, which lost 6 bases and 7 bases, there was a span of 15 bases. CDR3 loop: CASSPGTSVGYTF. The CDR3, as DNA: TGTGCCAGCAGCCCCGGGACTTCGGTTGGCTACACCTTC.

This chain uses TRBV7-9 with TRBJ1-1; no clear D gene. CDR3 size: 11 residues. Trimming left V 3 bases short and J 8 bases short, with 7 bases between. In germline, CDR1 is SEHNR, CDR2 FQNEAQ (reference sequence). CDR3 amino acids: CASSFTVEAFF. The CDR3 DNA sequence: TGTGCCAGCAGCTTCACAGTAGAAGCTTTCTTT. Based on the CDR3 plus reference TRBV7-9 and TRBJ1-1, the full variable domain is DTGVSQNPRHKITKRGQNVTFRCDPISEHNRLYWYRQTLGQGPEFLTYFQNEAQLEKSRLLSDRFSAERPKGSFSTLEIQRTEQGDSAMYLCASSFTVEAFFGQGTRLTVV.

The genes are TRBV5-1 and TRBJ1-3; 7 nucleotides match TRBD1. This CDR3 region has 15 residues. After removal of 4 bases from V and 1 base from J, the junction contained 5 bases not matched to a gene. Germline V gives CDR1 SGHRS, CDR2 YFSETQ. The CDR3 here is CASSLGGQSGNTIYF. Here the CDR3 DNA reads TGCGCCAGCAGCCTAGGGGGCCAATCTGGAAACACCATATATTTT.

V and J are TRBV29-1 and TRBJ1-5; D remains unclear. This CDR3 is 13 amino acids long. CDR1 SQVTM and CDR2 ANQGSEA come from the germline V gene. Trimming shortened V by 3 bases and J by 1 base, and 7 bases separated the two germline ends. The CDR3 nucleotides are TGCAGCGTTGACCCGGGGAGCAATCAGCCCCAGCATTTT. It translates to CSVDPGSNQPQHF.

J is TRBJ1-1 and V is TRBV7-9; 10 bases match TRBD1. Germline CDR1 and CDR2: SEHNR and FQNEAQ (reference sequence). The CDR3 runs 15 residues. The junction had 6 bases not matched to a gene; V was cut back by 4 bases and J by 4 bases. CDR3 residues: CASSSPGQGTTEAFF. In DNA form, the CDR3 reads TGTGCCAGCAGCTCCCCGGGACAGGGGACCACTGAAGCTTTCTTT.

This clone was seen just once. The CDR3 DNA sequence: TGTGCCAGCAGCCAAGACAGTTCTGAAGGCTACACCTTC. It encodes CASSQDSSEGYTF. V is TRBV3-1 (or the pseudogene TRBV3-2) and J is TRBJ1-2; no reliable D call. V was pared by 0 bases and J by 8 bases, with 10 bases between. The germline CDR1 and CDR2 sequences are LGHDT and YNNKEL (reference sequence). The CDR3 spans 13 residues.

The chain uses TRBV27 and TRBJ1-5, with 8 bases that match TRBD1. The CDR3 totals 16 residues. After removal of 5 bases from V and 2 bases from J, the junction contained 8 bases not matched to a gene. CDR1 is MNHEY, CDR2 SMNVEV, per germline (reference sequence). The CDR3 protein is CASSPRTGSGNQPQHF. In DNA, the CDR3 is TGTGCCAGCAGTCCGAGGACAGGGAGTGGCAATCAGCCCCAGCATTTT.

This clone was seen a handful of times. The chain uses TRBV7-9 and TRBJ2-1; 11 nucleotides match TRBD2. Germline V CDR1 and CDR2: SEHNR, FQNEAQ (reference sequence). The CDR3 length is 15 residues. Trimming removed 4 bases from V and 9 bases from J; junction bases left unmatched: 8. DNA for the CDR3: TGTGCCAGCAGCTACGCTAGCGGGAGGATAAGTGAGCAGTTCTTC. This codes for CASSYASGRISEQFF. Supplemented by reference TRBV7-9 and TRBJ2-1, the full variable domain reads DTGVSQNPRHKITKRGQNVTFRCDPISEHNRLYWYRQTLGQGPEFLTYFQNEAQLEKSRLLSDRFSAERPKGSFSTLEIQRTEQGDSAMYLCASSYASGRISEQFFGPGTRLTVL.

This chain connects TRBV29-1 to TRBJ2-6; possibly TRBD1 for D (5 bases). V gave up 4 bases and J gave up 0 bases, with 13 bases separating them. Per germline, CDR1 SQVTM and CDR2 ANQGSEA. This CDR3 comprises 16 residues. The CDR3 loop is CSVGWGVDSGANVLTF. The CDR3 nucleotides are TGCAGCGTTGGATGGGGCGTAGACTCTGGGGCCAACGTCCTGACTTTC.

The table lists this clone with a few counts. The rearrangement links TRBV29-1 to TRBJ1-3; D gene ambiguous. CDR1 is SQVTM, CDR2 ANQGSEA, per germline. The V end lost 3 bases, the J end lost 1 base, and 10 bases lay between the germline ends. The CDR3 is 14 residues long. CDR3 nucleotides: TGCAGCGTTGAGGACGGGAGTTCTGGAAACACCATATATTTT. It is translated as CSVEDGSSGNTIYF.

This chain links TRBV9 with TRBJ1-1, with D possibly matching TRBD1 (6 bases). V shed 1 base and J shed 5 bases, with 12 bases lying between them. CDR1 is SGDLS, CDR2 YYNGEE, per germline. The CDR3 loop spans 14 amino acids. The chain's CDR3 is CASSVMAQGTEAFF. As DNA, the CDR3 is TGTGCCAGCAGCGTAATGGCCCAGGGGACTGAAGCTTTCTTT.

The chain links TRBV7-2 to TRBJ1-6, with a tentative D call TRBD1 (5 bases). Germline assignment: CDR1 SGHTA and CDR2 FQGNSA. The CDR3 length is 18 residues. Trimming removed 5 bases at V and 10 bases at J, with 27 bases between. For the CDR3, the DNA is TGTGCCAGCAGCCAGAGGGGAGGGTCGATTAGGGGAAGGTCACCCCTCCACTTT. It specifies CASSQRGGSIRGRSPLHF.

V is TRBV19 and J is TRBJ2-5; possible D gene TRBD2, 6 bases. The V and J ends lost 6 bases and 0 bases respectively, with 14 bases between them. The germline CDR1 and CDR2 sequences are LNHDA and SQIVND (reference sequence). This CDR3 is built from 15 residues. The CDR3 spells CASRKGSGNQETQYF. The CDR3 DNA reads TGTGCCAGTAGGAAGGGTAGCGGTAACCAAGAGACCCAGTACTTC.

V and J are TRBV12-3 or TRBV12-4 and TRBJ2-5; D gene ambiguous. V was clipped by 2 bases and J by 5 bases, with 3 bases between them. The CDR3 spans 11 residues. In DNA, the CDR3 is TGTGCCAGCAGTTTACGGGAGACCCAGTACTTC. Translating it yields CASSLRETQYF.

The chain links TRBV30 to TRBJ2-3, with D maybe TRBD2 (5 bases). CDR3 length: 15 amino acids. With 2 bases removed from V and 0 bases from J, the gap between germline ends came to 12 bases. Looked up from germline, CDR1 is GTSNPN and CDR2 is SVGIG (reference sequence). The CDR3 bases are TGTGCCTGGAGTCGGGAAGCGGCCAGCACAGATACGCAGTATTTT. Amino acids: CAWSREAASTDTQYF.

V is TRBV18 and J is TRBJ1-2, with 8 bases fitting TRBD1. This CDR3 comprises 16 residues. Trimming took 5 bases from V and 1 from J; bases not matched to a gene: 9. Germline CDR1 reads KGHSH; CDR2 reads LQKENI. The CDR3 sequence is CASSTGQGRDNYGYTF. DNA of the CDR3: TGTGCCAGCTCAACCGGACAGGGCCGGGATAACTATGGCTACACCTTC.

The V and J genes are TRBV5-1 and TRBJ1-2; tentative D call: TRBD1 (5 bases). The germline CDR1 and CDR2 sequences are SGHRS and YFSETQ. The CDR3 sequence is 15 residues long. Trimming took off 0 bases at V and 4 bases at J, with 13 bases between the two ends. The CDR3, as DNA: TGCGCCAGCAGCTTGGAACAGGCCCGAGGCTATGGCTACACCTTC. This gives the protein CASSLEQARGYGYTF.

This chain connects TRBV27 to TRBJ1-3; D gene ambiguous. The CDR3 loop spans 14 amino acids. Looked up from germline, CDR1 is MNHEY and CDR2 is SMNVEV (reference sequence). The V and J ends lost 4 bases and 3 bases respectively, with 10 bases between them. The CDR3 reads CASSSRVYGNTIYF. The CDR3 DNA follows: TGTGCCAGCAGTTCACGGGTGTATGGAAACACCATATATTTT.

The CDR3 coding sequence is TGTGCCAGCAGCTTCGGTCAGGGGTTGACTTCCCAGTACTTC. This codes for CASSFGQGLTSQYF. The chain joins TRBV5-6 to TRBJ2-7; TRBD1 is a possible D gene (6 bases). The CDR3 sequence is 14 residues long. CDR1 SGHDT and CDR2 YYEEEE come from the germline V gene. V lost 2 bases and J lost 10, with 19 bases in between.

This sequence joins TRBV6-5 and TRBJ1-3; 7 bases match TRBD1. This CDR3 spans 14 amino acids. Germline V gives CDR1 MNHEY, CDR2 SVGAGI. Trimming took 5 bases from V and 4 from J; bases not matched to a gene: 5. The CDR3 sequence: CASSRDRIGNTIYF. For the CDR3, the DNA is TGTGCCAGCAGTCGGGACAGAATAGGAAACACCATATATTTT.